This T cell receptor (beta chain) was identified during a study of blood T cell repertoires in COVID-19. Study-wide background: Acute and convalescent COVID-19 specimens originated in the United States, Italy and Spain. T cells, B-cell-depleted T cells, or PBMCs supplied cDNA or gDNA.

V was trimmed by 5 bases and J by 4 bases, leaving 15 bases between them. Germline V gene data show CDR1 as SGHNT and CDR2 as YENEEA. The CDR3 totals 15 residues. This clone was seen only once. The authors' processing: Amplification with reference gene primers provided the estimates of nucleated cell counts. Repertoires were generated with immunoSEQ multiplex PCR, while TCRdb's copy carries only in-frame clones and drops some. That table is the source of V, J and clone size, and D and trimming were worked out from the DNA. In the table there are tens of thousands of clones, 88% of which are singletons. Each recovered donor of Cohort 3 presented with two negative PCRs, clearance, or symptom resolution.

The clonotype comes from a woman aged 40 to 55 who had recovered from COVID-19. This chain links TRBV11-3 with TRBJ1-3, with a weak D call TRBD1 (6 bases). Sequenced: PBMCs or T cells enriched from blood (not recorded which). CDR3 loop: CASSPSPGVGNTIYF. In DNA, the CDR3 is TGTGCCAGCAGCCCTTCGCCAGGGGTGGGAAACACCATATATTTT.